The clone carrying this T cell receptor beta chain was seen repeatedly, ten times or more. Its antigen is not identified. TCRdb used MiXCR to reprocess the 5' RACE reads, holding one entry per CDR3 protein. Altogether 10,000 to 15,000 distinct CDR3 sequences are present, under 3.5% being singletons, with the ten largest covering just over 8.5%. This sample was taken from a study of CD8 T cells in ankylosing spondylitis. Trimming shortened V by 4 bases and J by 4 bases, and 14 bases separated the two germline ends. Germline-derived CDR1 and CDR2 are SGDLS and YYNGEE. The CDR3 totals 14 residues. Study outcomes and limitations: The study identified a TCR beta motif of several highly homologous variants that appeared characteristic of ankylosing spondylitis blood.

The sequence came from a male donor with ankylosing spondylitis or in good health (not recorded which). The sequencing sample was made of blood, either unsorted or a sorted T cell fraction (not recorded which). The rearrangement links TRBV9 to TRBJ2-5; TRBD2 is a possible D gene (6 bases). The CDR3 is CASSFRGGGETQYF. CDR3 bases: TGTGCCAGCAGCTTTCGTGGGGGAGGAGAGACCCAGTACTTC.